This T cell receptor beta chain came from a study of shared T cell receptors in the human thymus (dated by TCRdb to the early 2020s). In terms of the full investigation: The study investigated the way shared, self-reactive T-cell receptor alpha chains are produced in the human thymus.

Note on this clone: Its antigen is unknown. One base away there is no much larger clone; base qualities are not given.

Trimming removed 8 bases from V and 4 bases from J, leaving 19 bases between the germline ends. The CDR3 starts with the cysteine, ends with the phenylalanine, and has 15 residues. The sequence is cut down to CDR3 DNA, 45 bases in frame from base 1. The germline V gene encodes CDR1 MNHNS and CDR2 SASEGT. Library generation was performed with the immunoSEQ multiplex PCR assay. The immuneACCESS repertoire file appears here via TCRdb, limited to in-frame rearrangements. These files lack a portion of the clones; in checked studies, under half of the deficit traces to unresolved V genes, and the cause of the others is not known. The sample table records approximately 580,000 clones; about 80% of these occur just once. The leading ten clones occupy approximately 0.013% of the sample. These records were also assigned to another study, of human thymus T cells. In that second paper, the authors write: The donors were immunologically healthy infants in Finland who had open corrective cardiac surgery for congenital heart defects. Thymus tissue was collected as surgical resects that were removed during corrective cardiac surgery. Usage of V and J gene segments appeared to be biased in both the thymic and the peripheral blood repertoires. According to the related research, thymic TCR repertoires were highly overlapping among unrelated individuals. The study described the TCR alpha and beta repertoires in fewer than 10 infant thymus samples and a few matching peripheral blood samples. Donor ages ranged from about 6 to 250 days, and the cohort comprised about 6 male and two female infants. Thymocytes were freed from the tissue by mechanical means and kept at -70 degrees C as pellets of roughly 10-32 million cells. A QIAsymphony instrument was used to extract genomic DNA from frozen cell pellets. Using the immunoSEQ multiplex PCR assay, the TCRB and TCRAD loci were amplified from a standardized quantity of quality-controlled genomic DNA. The amplicons covered the V(D)J region and were long enough to include the CDR3 and to identify the V and J genes. Through the commercial immunoSEQ service, the amplicons were sequenced on an Illumina platform. Primer bias and sequencing errors were corrected using previously described methods, and TCRAD and TCRB definitions followed the IMGT database. immunoSEQ Analyzer 3.0 and VDJTools were used for repertoire analysis, which covered basic statistics, V/J segment usage, diversity estimates, rarefaction and pairwise overlap. To estimate diversity, the Chao1, ChaoE, Efron-Thisted, Shannon and inverse Simpson indices were applied, and diversity was also estimated on datasets down-sampled to the smallest sample. Repertoire overlap was determined by strict matching of CDR3 nucleotide sequence, V gene and J gene, and Jaccard-based multidimensional scaling clustering was applied. On average, thymus samples gave roughly 740,000 unique TCRB clonotypes, whereas blood samples gave about 84,000.

The chain employs TRBV6-1 and TRBJ2-3; D gene: possibly TRBD2, on 6 matching bases. This TCR was recovered from a boy younger than two with a congenital heart defect. Donor details come from another sample of the same person, matched by shared clones. The material sequenced was thymocytes. The nucleotide sequence is given as TGTGCCAGCCGTAGTCCGGGACTGTATCCAGATACGCAGTATTTT. Translated, this gives CASRSPGLYPDTQYF.